The TCR beta chain described here comes from a study of blood T cell repertoires in COVID-19. As for the study in general: Acute and convalescent COVID-19 samples came from the United States, Italy and Spain. PBMCs, B-cell-depleted T cells, or T cells were the source of the cDNA or gDNA that made up the material.

Authors' processing steps: Reference gene primers were amplified, and this amplification served to estimate nucleated cell counts. Sequencing was performed with immunoSEQ multiplex PCR; in TCRdb, only in-frame clones are kept and a portion is missing. Clone size and the V and J calls come from that table; the DNA yielded D and trimming. The sample includes about 150,000 clones, approximately 87% of them seen just once. Looked up from germline, CDR1 is ENHRY and CDR2 is SYGVKD. The CDR3 consists of 14 residues. The V and J ends lost 6 bases and 10 bases, in that order; junction bases with no gene match: 11.

The sample taken for sequencing was peripheral blood. The V gene is TRBV10-3, the J gene TRBJ1-1; TRBD1 aligns across 10 bases. The origin of this receptor is a woman aged 50 to 60 with active or convalescent COVID-19. CDR3 bases: TGTGCCATCAGCCCCGGGACAGGGGCTGCGGTAGCTTTCTTT. This sequence encodes CAISPGTGAAVAFF.